This T cell receptor beta chain was found in a study of vaccination effects on CD4 cells after COVID-19. Method: immunoSEQ multiplex PCR; TCRdb's copy keeps in-frame clones and lacks some. The data contain around 40,000 clones, about 75% of them seen just once; the ten biggest clones take up 25% to 35%. In the case of this clone: Its antigen is undetermined.

This CDR3 has 20 residues. CDR1 is SGHVS, CDR2 FQNEAQ, per germline. Trimming removed 1 base from V and 4 bases from J; junction bases left unmatched: 21. Under the ViraFEST assay, PBMC were stimulated with viral peptide pools so that antigen-specific CD4+ T cells expanded. Sequencing was performed afterwards. Following culture for approximately ten days, CD4+ T cells were isolated. Confirmation by PCR established that the person had SARS-CoV-2 infection between March and December 2020. The rearrangement links TRBV7-8 to TRBJ2-7; TRBD2 agrees at 8 bases. The TCR was taken from a human donor who had a prior SARS-CoV-2 infection. The sample consisted of CD4+ T cells from PBMCs cultured with a peptide pool, taken before COVID-19 vaccination. CDR3 sequence reads: CASSLGGGALAGQPQYEQYF. The DNA for the CDR3 is TGTGCCAGCAGCTTAGGAGGGGGGGCCTTAGCGGGGCAGCCGCAGTACGAGCAGTACTTC.